This T cell receptor (beta chain) was captured in a study of metastatic and nonmetastatic thyroid tumors. Turning to the study itself: Repertoires from malignant and benign thyroid patients were compared across blood and tumor or nodule tissue.

The table lists this clone with a few counts. Antigen specificity is unknown. Patients underwent thyroid surgery, and none had received any treatment before it. From germline, CDR1 is MNHEY and CDR2 SVGAGI. This CDR3 has 15 residues. V shed 7 bases and J shed 4 bases, with 19 bases lying between them. Study-wide points: Malignant tumors reportedly showed significantly higher TCR beta diversity than benign nodules in both blood and tumor.

How the authors handled the data: A distant-metastasis classifier for papillary thyroid cancer was built using CDR3 differences across clinicopathological groups. Using MiXCR, TCRdb reanalyzed the PCR reads. TCRdb, rather than the study authors, made the V and J calls. The sample records 25,000 to 35,000 clones, 30% being singletons. Sequencing input: blood. The receptor's source is a female donor with papillary thyroid cancer or a benign thyroid nodule (not recorded which). Some clones in this sample may be carry-over from other donors' samples. The chain employs TRBV6-5 and TRBJ1-2; D gene ambiguous. This CDR3 is CASISLPLESYGYTF. Here the CDR3 DNA reads TGTGCCAGCATTTCCCTTCCCCTCGAGTCCTATGGCTACACCTTC.